Each of the 10 T cell receptor beta chains below was sequenced from the same sample in a study of T cells in Graves' hyperthyroidism and ophthalmopathy (dated by TCRdb to about 2019). Library preparation was by multiplex PCR. Sequencing instrument: Illumina HiSeq 2000. TCR beta CDR3 regions were amplified from RNA transcripts. A first-round RT-PCR of the TCR CDR3 used the HTBI primer set with the Qiagen OneStep RT-PCR kit. TCRdb reprocessed the public reads (quality trimming at Q25 with fastp, clone calling with MiXCR) and kept in-frame beta chains. Each CDR3 protein gets just one entry, which takes the most common genes and DNA from the rows behind it. A total of about 400,000 distinct CDR3 sequences appear in this sample, 15% of them only once. The top ten clonotypes cover over 25% of the sample. Sequenced sample: blood. Source of these receptors: a woman in her 30s with Graves' hyperthyroidism.

V is TRBV20-1 and J is TRBJ1-1, with TRBD1 as a possible D gene (6 bases). The CDR3 has 15 amino acids. Trimming shortened V by 0 bases and J by 4 bases, and 15 bases separated the two germline ends. The germline CDR1 and CDR2 sequences are DFQATT and SNEGSKA (reference sequence). This chain's CDR3 is CSARENRVLSTEAFF. The CDR3 DNA sequence: TGCAGTGCTAGAGAGAACAGGGTGTTGAGCACTGAAGCTTTCTTT.

The chain couples TRBV27 to TRBJ1-6; D not certain. Germline V gene sequence: CDR1 MNHEY, CDR2 SMNVEV (reference sequence). The CDR3 spans 12 residues. The ends were cut back, 6 bases at V and 7 bases at J, with 7 bases in the middle. CDR3 bases: TGTGCCAGCAGGTCCTTAAATTCACCCCTCCACTTT. Protein: CASRSLNSPLHF.

This clonotype came up many times. The V and J genes are TRBV6-1 and TRBJ1-6; TRBD1 agrees at 7 bases. This CDR3 comprises 19 residues. The trim removed 0 bases at V and 2 bases at J, leaving 10 bases unmatched. The germline V gene has CDR1 MNHNS and CDR2 SASEGT. The DNA for the CDR3 is TGTGCCAGCAGTGAAGCATTTTACAGGGGTCCTACCTATAATTCACCCCTCCACTTT. Translating it yields CASSEAFYRGPTYNSPLHF.

On this clonotype itself: A read error is possible here, since a much larger clone lies one base away. V usage is TRBV7-8 and J usage is TRBJ2-5, with D unclear. CDR1 is SGHVS and CDR2 is FQNEAQ in the germline V gene. The CDR3 sequence is 14 residues long. V was clipped by 3 bases and J by 5 bases, with 13 bases between them. DNA of the CDR3: TGTGCCAGCAGCTTTCGGGCCAATGGGGAGACCCAGTACTTC. Protein: CASSFRANGETQYF.

This clonotype showed up just a few times. This sequence joins TRBV20-1 and TRBJ2-7; perhaps TRBD1 as D (6 bases). Between the trimmed V and J ends, which lost 3 bases and 1 base, there was a span of 19 bases. Germline V gene lookup returns CDR1 DFQATT and CDR2 SNEGSKA (reference sequence). The CDR3 is 16 amino acids. DNA for the CDR3: TGCAGTGCTAGCGGGTCGAGGACAGCGATATCCTACGAGCAGTACTTC. This codes for CSASGSRTAISYEQYF.

This clonotype was observed at least ten times. This chain joins TRBV28 and TRBJ1-2; unclear D gene. There are 15 residues in the CDR3. Germline loops: CDR1 MDHEN, CDR2 SYDVKM. Trimming took off 3 bases at V and 7 bases at J, with 18 bases between the two ends. CDR3 DNA: TGTGCCAGCAGTTTTCGGTCCACGTGGACGGGTGGCTACACCTTC. Its translation: CASSFRSTWTGGYTF.

In its sample, this clonotype was seen a few times. The chain couples TRBV28 to TRBJ1-2; D may be TRBD1 (6 bases). Germline values: CDR1 MDHEN, CDR2 SYDVKM. The CDR3 is 12 residues long. V was shortened by 2 bases and J by 8 bases, with 9 bases between the two germline ends. The CDR3 region is CASSLGGQGYTF. CDR3 in DNA: TGTGCCAGCAGTTTAGGGGGGCAGGGCTACACCTTC.

This clonotype appeared many times. The chain employs TRBV3-1 and TRBJ2-2; D is ambiguous. There are 13 residues in the CDR3. Per germline, CDR1 LGHDT and CDR2 YNNKEL (reference sequence). The V end lost 3 bases, the J end lost 7 bases, and 9 bases lay between the germline ends. CDR3 nucleotides: TGTGCCAGCAGCCAGCCCCCCAGCGGGGAGCTGTTTTTT. This translates into CASSQPPSGELFF. Complete variable domain (other parts from reference TRBV3-1 and TRBJ2-2): DTAVSQTPKYLVTQMGNDKSIKCEQNLGHDTMYWYKQDSKKFLKIMFSYNNKELIINETVPNRFSPKSPDKAHLNLHINSLELGDSAVYFCASSQPPSGELFFGEGSRLTVL.

The rearrangement uses TRBV24-1 and TRBJ2-4, with 8 bases aligning to TRBD1. The CDR3 has 15 amino acids. CDR1 and CDR2 from the germline V gene are KGHDR and SFDVKD. V gave up 4 bases and J gave up 4 bases; unmatched junction bases: 5. The CDR3 bases are TGTGCCACCAGTGACCGGCGGACAGGGAAAAACATTCAGTACTTC. It specifies CATSDRRTGKNIQYF.

In its sample, this clonotype was seen a few times. The rearrangement links TRBV10-3 to TRBJ1-1; 7 nucleotides match TRBD1. With 7 bases clipped from V and 1 base from J, the junction kept 6 bases outside the gene matches. This CDR3 region has 14 residues. Germline assignment: CDR1 ENHRY and CDR2 SYGVKD. The CDR3 is CAIKAGGANTEAFF. The CDR3 DNA reads as TGTGCCATCAAGGCAGGGGGAGCGAACACTGAAGCTTTCTTT.